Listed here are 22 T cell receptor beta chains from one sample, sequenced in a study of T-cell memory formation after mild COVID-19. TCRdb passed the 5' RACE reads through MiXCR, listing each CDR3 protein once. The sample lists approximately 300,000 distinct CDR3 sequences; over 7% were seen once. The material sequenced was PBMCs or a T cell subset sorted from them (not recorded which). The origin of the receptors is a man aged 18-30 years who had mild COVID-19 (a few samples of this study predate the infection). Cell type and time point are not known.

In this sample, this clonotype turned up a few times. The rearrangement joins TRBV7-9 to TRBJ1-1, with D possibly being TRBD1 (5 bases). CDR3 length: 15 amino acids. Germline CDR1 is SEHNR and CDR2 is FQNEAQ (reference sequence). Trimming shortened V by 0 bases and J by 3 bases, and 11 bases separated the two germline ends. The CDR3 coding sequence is TGTGCCAGCAGCTTAGCGCTCCAGGGAGACACTGAAGCTTTCTTT. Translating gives CASSLALQGDTEAFF.

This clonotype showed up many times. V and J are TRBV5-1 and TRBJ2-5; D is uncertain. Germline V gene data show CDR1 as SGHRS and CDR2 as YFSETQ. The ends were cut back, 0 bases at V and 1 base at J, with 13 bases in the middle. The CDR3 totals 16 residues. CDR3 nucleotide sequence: TGCGCCAGCAGCTTGGGACAAACAGAAACCCAAGAGACCCAGTACTTC. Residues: CASSLGQTETQETQYF.

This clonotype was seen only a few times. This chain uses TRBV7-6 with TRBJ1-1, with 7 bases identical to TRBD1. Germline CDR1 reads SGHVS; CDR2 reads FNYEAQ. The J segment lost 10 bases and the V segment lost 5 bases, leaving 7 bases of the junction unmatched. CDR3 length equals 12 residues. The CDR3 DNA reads TGTGCCAGCAGCCCAGGGACAGTCGGAGCTTTCTTT. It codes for CASSPGTVGAFF.

The CDR3 sequence is CASSFRTEAFF. The CDR3 DNA is TGTGCCAGCAGCTTCAGAACTGAAGCTTTCTTT. J is TRBJ1-1 and V is TRBV7-9, with D uncertain. This CDR3 comprises 11 residues. V was cut by 3 bases and J by 5 bases, with 4 bases left in between. Per germline, CDR1 SEHNR and CDR2 FQNEAQ (reference sequence).

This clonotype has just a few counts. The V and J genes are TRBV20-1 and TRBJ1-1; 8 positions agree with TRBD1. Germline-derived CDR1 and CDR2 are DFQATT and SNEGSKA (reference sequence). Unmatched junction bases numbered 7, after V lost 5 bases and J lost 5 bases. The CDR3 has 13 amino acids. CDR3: CSAPDRGWTEAFF. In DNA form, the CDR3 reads TGCAGTGCTCCCGACAGGGGCTGGACTGAAGCTTTCTTT.

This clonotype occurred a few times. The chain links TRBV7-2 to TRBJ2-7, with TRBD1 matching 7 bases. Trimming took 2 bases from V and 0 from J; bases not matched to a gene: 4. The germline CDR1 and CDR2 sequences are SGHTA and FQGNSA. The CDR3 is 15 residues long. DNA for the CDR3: TGTGCCAGCAGCTTACAGGGACAGAGCTCCTACGAGCAGTACGTC. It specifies CASSLQGQSSYEQYV.

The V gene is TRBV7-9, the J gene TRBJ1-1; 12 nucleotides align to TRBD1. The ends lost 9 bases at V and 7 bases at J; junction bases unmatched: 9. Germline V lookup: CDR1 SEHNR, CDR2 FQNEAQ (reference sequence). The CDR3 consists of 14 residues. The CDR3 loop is CASPPGQGASEAFF. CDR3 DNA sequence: TGTGCCAGTCCCCCGGGACAGGGGGCAAGTGAAGCTTTCTTT.

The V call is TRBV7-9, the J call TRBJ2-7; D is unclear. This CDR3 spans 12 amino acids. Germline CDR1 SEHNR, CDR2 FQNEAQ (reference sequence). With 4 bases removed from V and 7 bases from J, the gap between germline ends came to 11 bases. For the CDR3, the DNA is TGTGCCAGCAGCTCAAGCATCTTTGAGCAGTACTTC. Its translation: CASSSSIFEQYF.

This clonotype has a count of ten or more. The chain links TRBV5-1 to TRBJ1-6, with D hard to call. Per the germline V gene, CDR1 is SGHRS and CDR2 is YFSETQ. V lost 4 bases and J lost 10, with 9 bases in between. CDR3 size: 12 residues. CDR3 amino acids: CASSLGRSPLHF. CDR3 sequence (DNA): TGCGCCAGCAGCCTGGGCCGATCACCCCTCCACTTT.

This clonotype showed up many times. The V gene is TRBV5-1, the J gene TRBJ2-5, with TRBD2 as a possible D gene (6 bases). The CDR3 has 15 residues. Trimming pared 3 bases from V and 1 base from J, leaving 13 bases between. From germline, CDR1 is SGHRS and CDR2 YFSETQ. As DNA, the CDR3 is TGCGCCAGCAGCTCCGACGGGCGGGGCCAAGAGACCCAGTACTTC. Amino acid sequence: CASSSDGRGQETQYF. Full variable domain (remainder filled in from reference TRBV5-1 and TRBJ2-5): KAGVTQTPRYLIKTRGQQVTLSCSPISGHRSVSWYQQTPGQGLQFLFEYFSETQRNKGNFPGRFSGRQFSNSRSEMNVSTLELGDSALYLCASSSDGRGQETQYFGPGTRLLVL.

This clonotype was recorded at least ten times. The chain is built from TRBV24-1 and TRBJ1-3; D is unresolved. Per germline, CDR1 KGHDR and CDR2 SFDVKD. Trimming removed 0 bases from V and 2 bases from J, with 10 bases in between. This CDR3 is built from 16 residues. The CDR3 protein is CATSDLAEPPGNTIYF. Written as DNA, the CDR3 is TGTGCCACCAGTGATTTGGCAGAACCTCCTGGAAACACCATATATTTT.

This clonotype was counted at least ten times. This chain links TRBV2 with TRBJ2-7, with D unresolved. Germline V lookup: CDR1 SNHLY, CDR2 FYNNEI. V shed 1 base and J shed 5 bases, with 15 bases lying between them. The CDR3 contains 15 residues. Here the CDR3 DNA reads TGTGCCAGCAGTGAAGAAAGAATGCGATTCGACGAGCAGTACGTC. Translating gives CASSEERMRFDEQYV.

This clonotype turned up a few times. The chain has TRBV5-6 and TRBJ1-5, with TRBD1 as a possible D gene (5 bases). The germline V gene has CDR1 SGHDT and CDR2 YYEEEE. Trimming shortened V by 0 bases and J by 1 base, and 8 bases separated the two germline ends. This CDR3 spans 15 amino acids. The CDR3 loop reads CASSLGGWSNQPQHF. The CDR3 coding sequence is TGTGCCAGCAGCTTGGGGGGCTGGAGCAATCAGCCCCAGCATTTT. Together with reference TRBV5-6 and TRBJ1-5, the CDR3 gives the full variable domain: DAGVTQSPTHLIKTRGQQVTLRCSPKSGHDTVSWYQQALGQGPQFIFQYYEEEERQRGNFPDRFSGHQFPNYSSELNVNALLLGDSALYLCASSLGGWSNQPQHFGDGTRLSIL.

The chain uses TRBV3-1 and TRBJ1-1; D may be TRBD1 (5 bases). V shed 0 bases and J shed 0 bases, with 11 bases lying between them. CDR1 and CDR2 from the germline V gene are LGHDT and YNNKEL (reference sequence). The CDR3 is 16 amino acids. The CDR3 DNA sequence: TGTGCCAGCAGCCAAGATGGGGGTAAGCTGAACACTGAAGCTTTCTTT. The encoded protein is CASSQDGGKLNTEAFF.

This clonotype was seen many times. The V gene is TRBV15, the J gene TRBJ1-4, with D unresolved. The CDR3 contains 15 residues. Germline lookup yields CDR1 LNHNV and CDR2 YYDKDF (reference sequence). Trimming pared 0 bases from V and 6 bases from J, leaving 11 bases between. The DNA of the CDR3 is TGTGCCACCAGCAGAGATCTGGGGTGGGATGAAAAACTGTTTTTT. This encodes CATSRDLGWDEKLFF. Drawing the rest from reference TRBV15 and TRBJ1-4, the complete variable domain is DAMVIQNPRYQVTQFGKPVTLSCSQTLNHNVMYWYQQKSSQAPKLLFHYYDKDFNNEADTPDNFQSRRPNTSFCFLDIRSPGLGDTAMYLCATSRDLGWDEKLFFGSGTQLSVL.

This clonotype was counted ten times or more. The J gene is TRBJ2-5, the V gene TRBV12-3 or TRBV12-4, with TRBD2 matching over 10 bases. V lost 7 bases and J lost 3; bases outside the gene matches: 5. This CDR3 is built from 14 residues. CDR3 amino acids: CASTLAGGKETQYF. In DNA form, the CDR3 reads TGTGCCAGCACCTTAGCGGGGGGAAAAGAGACCCAGTACTTC.

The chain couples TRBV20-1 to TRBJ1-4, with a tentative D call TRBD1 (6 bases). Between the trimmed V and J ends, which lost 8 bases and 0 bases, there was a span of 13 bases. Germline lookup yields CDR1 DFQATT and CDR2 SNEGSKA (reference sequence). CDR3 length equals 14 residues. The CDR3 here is CSYRVPATNEKLFF. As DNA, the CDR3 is TGCAGTTACAGGGTCCCAGCAACTAATGAAAAACTGTTTTTT.

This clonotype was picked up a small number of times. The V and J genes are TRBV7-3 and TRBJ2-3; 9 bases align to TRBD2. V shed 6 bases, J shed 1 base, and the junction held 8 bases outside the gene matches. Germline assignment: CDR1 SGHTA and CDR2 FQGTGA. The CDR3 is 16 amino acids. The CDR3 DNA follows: TGTGCCAGCAGTCTCGGGACTAGCTCTGGCACAGATACGCAGTATTTT. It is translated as CASSLGTSSGTDTQYF.

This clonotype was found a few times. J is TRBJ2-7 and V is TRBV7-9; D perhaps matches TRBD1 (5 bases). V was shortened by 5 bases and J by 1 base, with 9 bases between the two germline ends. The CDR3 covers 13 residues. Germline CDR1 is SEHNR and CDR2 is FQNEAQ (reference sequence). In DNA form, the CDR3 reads TGTGCCAGCAGCGCGACAGTGTCCTACGAGCAGTACGTC. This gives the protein CASSATVSYEQYV.

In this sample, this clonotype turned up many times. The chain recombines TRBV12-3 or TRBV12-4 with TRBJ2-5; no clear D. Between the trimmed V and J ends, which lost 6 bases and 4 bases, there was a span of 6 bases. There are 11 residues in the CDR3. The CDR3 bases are TGTGCCAGCAGCCGTACAGAGACCCAGTACTTC. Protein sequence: CASSRTETQYF.

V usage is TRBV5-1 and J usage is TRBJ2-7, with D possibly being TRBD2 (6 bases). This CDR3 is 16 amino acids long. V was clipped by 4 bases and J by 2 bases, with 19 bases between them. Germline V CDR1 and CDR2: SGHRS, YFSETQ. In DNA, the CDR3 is TGCGCCAGCAGCAAATGGACGGGGGTTTTACCCTACGAGCAGTACTTC. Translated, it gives CASSKWTGVLPYEQYF.

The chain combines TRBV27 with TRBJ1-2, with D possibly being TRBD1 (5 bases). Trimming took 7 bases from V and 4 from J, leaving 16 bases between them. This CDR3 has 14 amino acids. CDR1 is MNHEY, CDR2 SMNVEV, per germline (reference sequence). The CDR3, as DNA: TGTGCCAGCACCCGGGACCGGGGGAGCTATGGCTACACCTTC. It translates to CASTRDRGSYGYTF.